This is a list of T cell receptor beta chains from one sample in a study of PD-1 blockade in classical Hodgkin lymphoma. Profiling relied on immunoSEQ multiplex PCR, and the TCRdb table lists in-frame clones only, not all of them. Among about 47,000 clones listed, 80% were seen once. Sequenced here: peripheral blood mononuclear cells (PBMCs), sampled before the fourth cycle of nivolumab. The receptors were gathered from a human donor with classical Hodgkin lymphoma. Each CDR3 is given with its conserved first and last residue. Size values are once, few and many counts, or a class for expanded clones, and some rows have none.

cdr3_aa clone_size v_call cdr3_length
CASSLALAGGPETQYF . TRBV7-2 16
CASSPRTGVGLDTQYF . TRBV9 16
CASRPLAGSLYNEQFF . TRBV28 16
CAISESTTPGETQYF . TRBV10-3 15
CASSVENSITQYF . TRBV9 13
CASSAWTGDQETQYF once TRBV5-6 15
CASSLDAAGPGTGENSPLHF . TRBV13 20
CASSRSDSRDTQYF . TRBV4-2 14
CASSVPPGQVHSGANVLTF . TRBV7-9 19
CASSEEREATDTQYF . TRBV2 15
CASSDGRYGYTF . TRBV25-1 12
CASSSFGGRNNSPLHF . TRBV19 16
CASSLMTQYF . TRBV7-9 10
CASSTGVREKLFF few TRBV19 13
CASSLGRSYGYTF . TRBV27 13
CASSLDLAPTDEQFF . TRBV5-1 15
CASSPQPGSGGGNTGELFF . TRBV7-8 19
CASRPGTGSTEAFF . TRBV6-6 14
CASSQRQGQNTEAFF . TRBV18 15
CASSERRGEPNYGYTF once TRBV25-1 16
CASSSGAGINEKLFF . TRBV5-1 15
CASSPTRQGANYGYTF . TRBV14 16
CAWSPQGRGGYTF . TRBV30 13
CASSSLTGGAGGATEAFF . TRBV11-2 18
CASSLVGGNTEAFF . TRBV7-3 14
CASSPSGTGYEQYF . TRBV5-1 14
CASSEMTGFGNTIYF . TRBV6-1 15
CASISGGAWTEAFF . TRBV2 14
CAISESTFTGNTIYF . TRBV10-3 15
CASSLGGQGRTEAFF . TRBV7-2 15
CASTRTANTGELFF . TRBV9 14
CASSSTSGFSYEQYF . TRBV5-4 15
CASSIDFLWTGSETQYF . TRBV19 17
CASSWGTSYEQYF . TRBV11-2 13
CASSATGTGELFF . TRBV6-6 13
CASSPRGMGGNTIYF . TRBV4-3 15
CASSVGLARETQYF . TRBV9 14
CASSPQWGGGTEAFF . TRBV7-9 15
CASSLVGPPSYEQYF . TRBV7-6 15
CASSPRGGTQETQYF . TRBV28 15
CASSPARTRDEQFF . TRBV7-9 14
CASSVYSGNEQFF . TRBV9 13
CASSFIDRGSYEQYF . TRBV11-1 15
CAISVGLLDEKLFF few TRBV10-3 14
CASSSTVTGELFF . TRBV7-3 13